A single sample gave rise to the 10 T cell receptor beta chains below, sequenced in a study of CD8+CD57+ T cells in acquired aplastic anemia. Template material for TCR beta VDJ and CDR3 profiling consisted of genomic DNA. From the reads, TCRdb called clonotypes with MiXCR, one entry per CDR3 protein. The sample includes more than 200,000 distinct CDR3 sequences, less than 60% seen only once; the top ten take 15% to 20%. The sequenced patients had an expansion of CD8+CD57+ cells seen by flow cytometry. The sequenced sample consisted of sorted CD4+, CD8+, or CD8+CD57+ T cells (not recorded which) from PBMCs. The receptors come from a human donor with aplastic anemia.

This clonotype was counted many times. This chain joins TRBV5-8 and TRBJ1-1, with no clear D. V lost 1 base to trimming and J lost 1 base, with 11 bases between them. The CDR3 consists of 15 residues. Germline loops: CDR1 SGHTS, CDR2 YDEGEE. As DNA, the CDR3 is TGTGCCAGCAGCTTGCTGGACGCGGGGAACACTGAAGCTTTCTTT. It translates to CASSLLDAGNTEAFF.

There are a few counts of this clonotype. This sequence joins TRBV7-9 and TRBJ2-7, with 13 bases matching TRBD2. Germline CDR1 reads SEHNR; CDR2 reads FQNEAQ (reference sequence). The CDR3 length is 15 residues. Germline trimming cut 5 bases from V and 6 bases from J; bases unmatched to any gene: 7. As DNA, the CDR3 is TGTGCCAGCAGCGCGCCGGGACTAGCGGGGATCGAGCAGTACTTC. Its protein is CASSAPGLAGIEQYF.

This clonotype has a count of ten or more. This sequence joins TRBV20-1 and TRBJ2-5; D remains unclear. V gave up 6 bases and J gave up 3 bases, with 5 bases separating them. The CDR3 consists of 10 residues. Germline V gene sequence: CDR1 DFQATT, CDR2 SNEGSKA (reference sequence). CDR3 in DNA: TGCAGTGCCCTTAAAGAGACCCAGTACTTC. Amino acids: CSALKETQYF.

The J gene is TRBJ2-7, the V gene TRBV18; TRBD2 agrees at 7 bases. After removal of 3 bases from V and 1 base from J, the junction contained 21 bases not matched to a gene. The CDR3 is made up of 20 amino acids. Germline V CDR1 and CDR2: KGHSH, LQKENI. CDR3 loop: CASSPTLLKQVGTKSYEQYF. DNA for the CDR3: TGTGCCAGCTCACCGACCCTCCTTAAGCAGGTAGGGACTAAGTCCTACGAGCAGTACTTC.

The gene calls are TRBV15 and TRBJ2-5, with a possible D match to TRBD2 (5 bases). V was pared by 3 bases and J by 3 bases, with 11 bases between. CDR1 LNHNV and CDR2 YYDKDF come from the germline V gene (reference sequence). This CDR3 spans 14 amino acids. CDR3 nucleotide sequence: TGTGCCACCAGCAGCCTGTCCGGGGAAGAGACCCAGTACTTC. Its translation is CATSSLSGEETQYF.

Only one count was recorded for this clonotype. The chain uses TRBV10-2 and TRBJ2-1, with TRBD1 identical over 8 bases. This CDR3 has 15 amino acids. CDR1 is WSHSY, CDR2 SAAADI, per germline. Unmatched junction bases numbered 8, after V lost 8 bases and J lost 2 bases. The CDR3 region has the DNA TGCGCCAGCGAAGGGACAGGCAACCCCTACAATGAGCAGTTCTTC. It translates to CASEGTGNPYNEQFF.

With regard to this clonotype: At one boundary the junction diverges from the germline segment, which might be a read error. The chain combines TRBV5-1 with TRBJ2-7; possibly TRBD2 for D (5 bases). CDR3 length: 12 residues. Germline assignment: CDR1 SGHRS and CDR2 YFSETQ. The CDR3 loop reads CASGFEGHEQYF. The CDR3, as DNA: TGCGCCAGCGGCTTCGAGGGCCACGAGCAGTACTTC.

The chain has TRBV7-2 and TRBJ1-5; D remains unclear. This CDR3 contains 13 residues. V was shortened by 2 bases and J by 1 base, with 3 bases between the two germline ends. Germline V gives CDR1 SGHTA, CDR2 FQGNSA. The CDR3 coding sequence is TGTGCCAGCAGCTTAAGGAGCAATCAGCCCCAGCATTTT. This translates into CASSLRSNQPQHF.

The V gene is TRBV19, the J gene TRBJ2-1, with D possibly matching TRBD2 (5 bases). V gave up 3 bases and J gave up 2 bases, with 11 bases separating them. The CDR3 spans 15 residues. The V gene's germline CDR1 is LNHDA and CDR2 SQIVND (reference sequence). The CDR3 protein is CASSIGGPPYNEQFF. CDR3 in DNA: TGTGCCAGTAGTATCGGAGGCCCGCCCTACAATGAGCAGTTCTTC.

This clonotype was seen once. CDR3 region: CSARWLAGSYEQYF. CDR3 in DNA: TGCAGTGCTAGGTGGCTAGCGGGGTCTTACGAGCAGTACTTC. The rearrangement uses TRBV20-1 and TRBJ2-7, with 9 positions matching TRBD2. CDR3 length: 14 amino acids. Germline-derived CDR1 and CDR2 are DFQATT and SNEGSKA (reference sequence). Germline trimming cut 3 bases from V and 4 bases from J; bases unmatched to any gene: 7.